Listed here is a single T cell receptor (beta chain). This specimen belongs to a study of blood T cell repertoires in COVID-19. Data came from immunoSEQ multiplex PCR; TCRdb stores just in-frame clones and leaves some out. The profile shows under 300,000 clones, roughly nine tenths of them singletons. The material sequenced was peripheral blood. This TCR was sampled from a middle-aged woman who had recovered from COVID-19.

The DNA of the CDR3 is TGTGCCACCAGCAGAGGATTCGACATCTCCTACGAGCAGTACTTC. It specifies CATSRGFDISYEQYF. This sequence joins TRBV15 and TRBJ2-7, with D unclear. The length of the CDR3 is 15 residues. V was cut by 1 base and J by 0 bases, with 10 bases left in between. The germline CDR1 and CDR2 sequences are LNHNV and YYDKDF (reference sequence).